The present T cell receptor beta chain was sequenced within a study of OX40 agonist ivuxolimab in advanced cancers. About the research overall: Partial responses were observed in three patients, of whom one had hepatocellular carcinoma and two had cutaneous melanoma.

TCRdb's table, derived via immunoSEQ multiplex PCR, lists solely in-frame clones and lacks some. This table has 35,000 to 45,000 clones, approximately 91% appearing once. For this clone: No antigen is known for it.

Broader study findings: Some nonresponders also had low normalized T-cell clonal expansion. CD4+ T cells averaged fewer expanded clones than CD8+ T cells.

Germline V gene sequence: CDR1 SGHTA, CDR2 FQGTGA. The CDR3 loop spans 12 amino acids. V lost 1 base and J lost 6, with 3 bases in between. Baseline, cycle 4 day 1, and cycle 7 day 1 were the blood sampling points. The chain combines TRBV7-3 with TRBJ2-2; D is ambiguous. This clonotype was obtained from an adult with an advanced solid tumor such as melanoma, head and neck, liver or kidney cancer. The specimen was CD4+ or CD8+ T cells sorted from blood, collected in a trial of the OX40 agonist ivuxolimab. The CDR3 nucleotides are TGTGCCAGCAGCTTAATACCCGGGGAGCTGTTTTTT. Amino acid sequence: CASSLIPGELFF. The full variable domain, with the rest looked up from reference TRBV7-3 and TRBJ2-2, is GAGVSQTPSNKVTEKGKYVELRCDPISGHTALYWYRQSLGQGPEFLIYFQGTGAADDSGLPNDRFFAVRPEGSVSTLKIQRTERGDSAVYLCASSLIPGELFFGEGSRLTVL.